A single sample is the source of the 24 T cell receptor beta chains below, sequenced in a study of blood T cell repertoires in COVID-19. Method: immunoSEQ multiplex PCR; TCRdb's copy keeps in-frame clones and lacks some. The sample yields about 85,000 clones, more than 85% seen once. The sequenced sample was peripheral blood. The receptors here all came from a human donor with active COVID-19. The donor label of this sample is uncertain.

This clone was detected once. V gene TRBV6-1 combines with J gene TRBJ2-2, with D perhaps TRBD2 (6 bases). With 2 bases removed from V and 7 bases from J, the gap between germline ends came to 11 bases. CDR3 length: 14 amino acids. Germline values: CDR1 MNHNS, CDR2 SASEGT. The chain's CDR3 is CASSEMRDGGELFF. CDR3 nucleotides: TGTGCCAGCAGTGAAATGCGGGATGGCGGGGAGCTGTTTTTT.

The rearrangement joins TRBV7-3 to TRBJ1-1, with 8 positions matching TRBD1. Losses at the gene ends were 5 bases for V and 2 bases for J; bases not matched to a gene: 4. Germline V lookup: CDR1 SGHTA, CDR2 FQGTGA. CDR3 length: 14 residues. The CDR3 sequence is CASSQTGGNTEAFF. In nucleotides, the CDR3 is TGTGCCAGCAGCCAAACAGGGGGTAACACTGAAGCTTTCTTT.

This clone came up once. The CDR3 DNA is TGTGCCAGCAGTACCGTTTCGGGACAGGGTGGTTCTGGCTACACCTTC. This gives the protein CASSTVSGQGGSGYTF. The rearrangement uses TRBV6-6 and TRBJ1-2; 9 bases are a match to TRBD1. The length of the CDR3 is 16 residues. CDR1 and CDR2 (germline): MNHNY, SVGAGI (reference sequence). V shed 5 bases, J shed 7 bases, and the junction held 14 bases outside the gene matches.

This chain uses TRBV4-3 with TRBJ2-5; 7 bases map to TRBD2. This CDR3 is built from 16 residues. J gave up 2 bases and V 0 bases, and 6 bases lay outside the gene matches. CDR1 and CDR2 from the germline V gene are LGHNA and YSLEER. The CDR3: CASSQDPSGAQETQYF. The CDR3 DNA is TGCGCCAGCAGCCAAGATCCTAGCGGAGCTCAAGAGACCCAGTACTTC.

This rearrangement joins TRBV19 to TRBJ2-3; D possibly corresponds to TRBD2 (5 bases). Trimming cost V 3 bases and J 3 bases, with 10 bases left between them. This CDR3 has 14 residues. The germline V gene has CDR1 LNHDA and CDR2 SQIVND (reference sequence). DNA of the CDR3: TGTGCCAGTAGTATCCCCGGGGAAACAGATACGCAGTATTTT. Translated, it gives CASSIPGETDTQYF.

The CDR3 is CATTSGGGTDTQYF. The CDR3 DNA reads as TGTGCCACAACCAGCGGGGGGGGCACAGATACGCAGTATTTT. This rearrangement joins TRBV2 to TRBJ2-3; 10 bases fit TRBD2. V was clipped by 10 bases and J by 1 base; unmatched bases: 5. The CDR3 extends over 14 amino acids. Germline-derived CDR1 and CDR2 are SNHLY and FYNNEI.

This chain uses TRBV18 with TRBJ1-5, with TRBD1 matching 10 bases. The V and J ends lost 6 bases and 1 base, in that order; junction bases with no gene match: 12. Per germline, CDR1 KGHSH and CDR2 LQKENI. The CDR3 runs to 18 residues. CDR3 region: CASSRLDRGLGSNQPQHF. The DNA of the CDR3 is TGTGCCAGCTCCCGCCTAGACAGGGGGCTGGGGAGCAATCAGCCCCAGCATTTT.

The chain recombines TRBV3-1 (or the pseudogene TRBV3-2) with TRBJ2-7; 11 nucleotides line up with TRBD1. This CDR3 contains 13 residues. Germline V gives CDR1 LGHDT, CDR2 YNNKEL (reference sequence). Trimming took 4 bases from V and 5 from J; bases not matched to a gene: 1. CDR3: CASSRDRGDEQYF. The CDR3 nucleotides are TGTGCCAGCAGCCGGGACAGGGGGGACGAGCAGTACTTC.

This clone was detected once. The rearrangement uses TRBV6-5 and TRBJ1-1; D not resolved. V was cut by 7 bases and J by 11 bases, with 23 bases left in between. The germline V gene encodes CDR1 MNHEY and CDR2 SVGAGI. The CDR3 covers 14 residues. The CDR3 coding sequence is TGTGCCAGCATCCCAAGGGTGGGATCAGGAGGGGCTTTCTTT. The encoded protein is CASIPRVGSGGAFF.

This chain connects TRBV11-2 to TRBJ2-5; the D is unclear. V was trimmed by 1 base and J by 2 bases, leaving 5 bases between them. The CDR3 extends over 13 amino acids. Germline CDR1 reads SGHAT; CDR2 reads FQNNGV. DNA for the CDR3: TGTGCCAGCAGCTTAGTGTTACAAGAGACCCAGTACTTC. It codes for CASSLVLQETQYF.

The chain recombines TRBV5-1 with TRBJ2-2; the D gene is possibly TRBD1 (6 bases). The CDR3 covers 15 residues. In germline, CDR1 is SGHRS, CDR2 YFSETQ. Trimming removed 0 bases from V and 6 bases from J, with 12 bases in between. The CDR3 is CASSLAGADSGELFF. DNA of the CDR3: TGCGCCAGCAGCTTGGCAGGGGCGGATTCCGGGGAGCTGTTTTTT.

The DNA for the CDR3 is TGTGCCAGCAGTTTCTACGGCGGGGGGGCCGCCGGGGAGCTGTTTTTT. It specifies CASSFYGGGAAGELFF. The chain employs TRBV5-5 and TRBJ2-2; 9 bases are shared with TRBD2. The CDR3 spans 16 residues. Per germline, CDR1 SGHKS and CDR2 YYEKEE (reference sequence). V trimming: 5 bases; J trimming: 6 bases; junction bases outside the gene matches: 11.

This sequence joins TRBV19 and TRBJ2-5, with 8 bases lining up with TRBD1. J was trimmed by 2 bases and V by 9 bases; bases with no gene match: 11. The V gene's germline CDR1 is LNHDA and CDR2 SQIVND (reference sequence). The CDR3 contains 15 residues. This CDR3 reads CASTPPGGGQETQYF. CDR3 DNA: TGTGCCAGCACCCCCCCAGGGGGCGGGCAAGAGACCCAGTACTTC.

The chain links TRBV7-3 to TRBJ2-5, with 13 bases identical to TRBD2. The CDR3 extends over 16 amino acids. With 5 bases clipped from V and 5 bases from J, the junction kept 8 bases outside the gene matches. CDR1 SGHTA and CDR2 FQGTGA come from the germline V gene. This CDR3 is CASSPLAGGHSETQYF. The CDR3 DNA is TGTGCCAGCAGCCCACTAGCGGGGGGGCACTCCGAGACCCAGTACTTC.

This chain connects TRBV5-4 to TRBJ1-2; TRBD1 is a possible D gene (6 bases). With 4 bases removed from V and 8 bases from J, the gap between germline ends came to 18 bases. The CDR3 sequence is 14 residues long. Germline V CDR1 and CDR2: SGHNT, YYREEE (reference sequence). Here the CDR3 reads CASSLDGQGQGYTF. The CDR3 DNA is TGTGCCAGCAGCCTCGATGGCCAGGGGCAAGGCTACACCTTC. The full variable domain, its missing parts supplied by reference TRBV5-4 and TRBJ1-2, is ETGVTQSPTHLIKTRGQQVTLRCSSQSGHNTVSWYQQALGQGPQFIFQYYREEENGRGNFPPRFSGLQFPNYSSELNVNALELDDSALYLCASSLDGQGQGYTFGSGTRLTVV.

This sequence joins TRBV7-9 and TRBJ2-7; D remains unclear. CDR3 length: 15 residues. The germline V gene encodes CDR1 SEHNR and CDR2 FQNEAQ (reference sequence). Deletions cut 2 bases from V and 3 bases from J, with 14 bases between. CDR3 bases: TGTGCCAGCAGCTTATTACGTCCAGGAATCTACGAGCAGTACTTC. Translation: CASSLLRPGIYEQYF. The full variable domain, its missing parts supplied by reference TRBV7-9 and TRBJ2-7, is DTGVSQNPRHKITKRGQNVTFRCDPISEHNRLYWYRQTLGQGPEFLTYFQNEAQLEKSRLLSDRFSAERPKGSFSTLEIQRTEQGDSAMYLCASSLLRPGIYEQYFGPGTRLTVT.

The CDR3 DNA follows: TGTGCCACCAGCAGAGATCTCGAGGCAGGGGAGAGTACGCAGTATTTT. Translated, it gives CATSRDLEAGESTQYF. The chain combines TRBV15 with TRBJ2-3; a weak D match, TRBD1 (6 bases). This CDR3 is 16 amino acids long. V was clipped by 0 bases and J by 8 bases, with 18 bases between them. Germline V lookup: CDR1 LNHNV, CDR2 YYDKDF (reference sequence).

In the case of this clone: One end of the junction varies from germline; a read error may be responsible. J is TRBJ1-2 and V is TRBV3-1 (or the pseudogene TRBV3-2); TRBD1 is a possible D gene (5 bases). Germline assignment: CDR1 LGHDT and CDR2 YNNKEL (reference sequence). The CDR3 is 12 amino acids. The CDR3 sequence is CASSLNPGAFSF. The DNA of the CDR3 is TGTGCCAGCAGCCTAAACCCTGGGGCATTCTCCTTC.

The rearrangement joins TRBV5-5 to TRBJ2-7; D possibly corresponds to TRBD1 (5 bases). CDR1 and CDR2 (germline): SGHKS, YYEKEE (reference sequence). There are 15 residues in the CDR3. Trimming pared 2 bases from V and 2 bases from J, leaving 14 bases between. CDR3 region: CASSLGDSLPYEQYF. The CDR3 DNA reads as TGTGCCAGCAGCTTAGGTGACAGCCTTCCCTACGAGCAGTACTTC.

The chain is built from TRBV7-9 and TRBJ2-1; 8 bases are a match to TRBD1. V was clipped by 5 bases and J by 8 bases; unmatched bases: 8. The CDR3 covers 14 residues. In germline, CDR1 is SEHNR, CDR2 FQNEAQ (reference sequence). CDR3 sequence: CASSPGQGVDEQFF. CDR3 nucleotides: TGTGCCAGCAGCCCAGGACAGGGTGTTGATGAGCAGTTCTTC.

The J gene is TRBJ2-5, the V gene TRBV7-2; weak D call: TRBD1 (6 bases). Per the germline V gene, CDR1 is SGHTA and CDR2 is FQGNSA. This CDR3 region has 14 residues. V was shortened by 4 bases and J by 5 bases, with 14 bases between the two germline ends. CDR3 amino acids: CASSWGLREETQYF. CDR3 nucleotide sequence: TGTGCCAGCAGCTGGGGGCTAAGGGAGGAGACCCAGTACTTC.

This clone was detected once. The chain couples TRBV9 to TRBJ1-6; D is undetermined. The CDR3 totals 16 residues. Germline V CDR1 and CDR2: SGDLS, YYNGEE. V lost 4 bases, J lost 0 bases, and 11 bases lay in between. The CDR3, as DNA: TGTGCCAGCAGCCCATACCCCAGCTCCTATAATTCACCCCTCCACTTT. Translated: CASSPYPSSYNSPLHF.

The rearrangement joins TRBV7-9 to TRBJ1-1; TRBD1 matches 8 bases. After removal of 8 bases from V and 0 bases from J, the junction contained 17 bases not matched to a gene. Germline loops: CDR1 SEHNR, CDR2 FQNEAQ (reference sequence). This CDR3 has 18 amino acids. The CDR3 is CASHGGRTGLLMNTEAFF. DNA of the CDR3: TGTGCCAGCCACGGGGGGAGGACAGGGCTACTCATGAACACTGAAGCTTTCTTT. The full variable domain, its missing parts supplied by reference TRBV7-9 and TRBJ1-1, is DTGVSQNPRHKITKRGQNVTFRCDPISEHNRLYWYRQTLGQGPEFLTYFQNEAQLEKSRLLSDRFSAERPKGSFSTLEIQRTEQGDSAMYLCASHGGRTGLLMNTEAFFGQGTRLTVV.

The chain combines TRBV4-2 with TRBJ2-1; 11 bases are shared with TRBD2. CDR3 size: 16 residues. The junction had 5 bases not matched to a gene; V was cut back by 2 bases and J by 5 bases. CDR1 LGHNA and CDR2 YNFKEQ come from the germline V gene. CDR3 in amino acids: CASSQLGLAVDNEQFF. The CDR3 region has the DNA TGTGCCAGCAGCCAATTGGGACTAGCGGTCGACAATGAGCAGTTCTTC.